A single sample is the source of the 6 T cell receptor beta chains below, sequenced in a study of post-analysis software for immune sequencing data. Findings and caveats of the study: Controls showed lower frequencies than patients for four to six TRBV segments, and TRBV5-6, TRBV5-1 and TRBV20-1 were among these.

Unique molecular identifiers were built into the TCR beta cDNA libraries. MiXCR, applied by TCRdb to the PCR reads, yields one record per CDR3 protein. Here the sample spans hundreds of thousands of distinct CDR3 sequences, approximately 30% being singletons. No antigens are known for them. The specimen sequenced was blood. The origin of the receptors is a girl aged 10 to 17 with multiple sclerosis.

The CDR3 bases are TGTGCCAGCAGCGTATCCCACGGCAAGATACTGAACACTGAAGCTTTCTTT. Its translation: CASSVSHGKILNTEAFF. The rearrangement uses TRBV9 and TRBJ1-1; no clear D gene. The V gene lost 1 base and the J gene lost 0 bases, with 16 bases spanning the gap. In germline, CDR1 is SGDLS, CDR2 YYNGEE. The CDR3 has 17 residues.

The table lists this clonotype with a count of one. One end of the junction varies from germline; a read error may be responsible. The V gene is TRBV20-1, the J gene TRBJ2-1, with D unclear. Germline V lookup: CDR1 DFQATT, CDR2 SNEGSKA (reference sequence). The CDR3 spans 19 residues. Written as DNA, the CDR3 is TGCAGTGTTAGAGATTATCTTGGGCAACTTACGATTCGTGACAATGAGCAGTTCTTC. Translating gives CSVRDYLGQLTIRDNEQFF.

This chain joins TRBV6-6 and TRBJ1-5; TRBD1 aligns across 8 bases. Trimming took 6 bases from V and 3 from J; bases not matched to a gene: 10. Germline-derived CDR1 and CDR2 are MNHNY and SVGAGI (reference sequence). This CDR3 is 16 amino acids long. The DNA of the CDR3 is TGTGCCAGCAGCTCCGGGACAGGCCCCTCCAATCAGCCCCAGCATTTT. Translation gives CASSSGTGPSNQPQHF.

This clonotype was picked up a small number of times. This chain joins TRBV2 and TRBJ1-2; the match to TRBD1 covers 8 bases. Per germline, CDR1 SNHLY and CDR2 FYNNEI. This CDR3 contains 16 residues. V was clipped by 6 bases and J by 0 bases; unmatched bases: 9. CDR3 sequence reads: CASSLTGDGANYGYTF. As DNA, the CDR3 is TGTGCCAGCAGCTTGACAGGGGATGGGGCTAACTATGGCTACACCTTC.

In its sample, this clonotype was seen a few times. The chain has TRBV9 and TRBJ1-1; 7 bases agree with TRBD1. V was pared by 6 bases and J by 1 base, with 6 bases of the junction left unmatched. The CDR3 runs to 14 residues. Germline V gives CDR1 SGDLS, CDR2 YYNGEE. CDR3 residues: CASNEGQRNTEAFF. The CDR3 region has the DNA TGTGCCAGCAATGAGGGACAGAGGAACACTGAAGCTTTCTTT.

This clonotype was seen a handful of times. The chain is built from TRBV29-1 and TRBJ2-3, with 12 nucleotides matching TRBD1. Germline V lookup: CDR1 SQVTM, CDR2 ANQGSEA. Unmatched junction bases numbered 2, after V lost 7 bases and J lost 3 bases. The CDR3 contains 13 residues. In DNA, the CDR3 is TGCAGCGGGGACAGGGGGCTGACAGATACGCAGTATTTT. Residues: CSGDRGLTDTQYF.